The T cell receptor (beta chain) under discussion was sequenced for a study of graft-versus-host responses after intestinal transplantation. Looking at the study overall: Anti-thymocyte globulin served as induction for all recipients, who then took tacrolimus and steroids for approximately three years.

Details on this clone: What it binds is not known.

The protocol was immunoSEQ multiplex PCR, while the TCRdb copy is restricted to in-frame clones and leaves out a portion. The top ten hold around 0.73% of the sample, which has 90,000 to 120,000 clones, 87% seen once. Findings and caveats of the study: Peak circulating GvH clone levels were associated with early post-transplant HvG declines. GvH clones were found in recipient marrow; some appeared first in ileum or blood.

The germline CDR1 and CDR2 sequences are SEHNR and FQNEAQ (reference sequence). The CDR3 totals 16 residues. The V gene lost 1 base and the J gene lost 5 bases, with 14 bases spanning the gap. The rearrangement uses TRBV7-9 and TRBJ2-2; D is possibly TRBD2 (6 bases). This TCR was sampled from a human donor who was the organ donor for an intestinal transplant. Source: unstimulated CD4+ T cells sorted from spleen or lymph node cells, taken before transplant. CDR3 in amino acids: CASSLDRPGRTGELFF. CDR3 coding DNA: TGTGCCAGCAGCTTAGATCGTCCAGGGAGGACCGGGGAGCTGTTTTTT. Variable domain in full (rest from reference TRBV7-9 and TRBJ2-2): DTGVSQNPRHKITKRGQNVTFRCDPISEHNRLYWYRQTLGQGPEFLTYFQNEAQLEKSRLLSDRFSAERPKGSFSTLEIQRTEQGDSAMYLCASSLDRPGRTGELFFGEGSRLTVL.